The clone carrying this T cell receptor (beta chain) was recorded at least ten times. Its antigen is not known. Through a sample-barcoded 5' primer and a J-beta primer mix, a second PCR was run for about 6 to 12 cycles. Each TCR beta cDNA got a 12-nucleotide random molecular identifier. Via MiXCR, TCRdb re-called the 5' RACE reads, giving one row per CDR3 protein. The sample lists roughly 900,000 distinct CDR3 sequences, around 30% occurring once. CDR3 length: 15 residues. Germline V lookup: CDR1 SGHTA, CDR2 FQGNSA. J lost 0 bases, V lost 5 bases, and 7 bases had no gene match. The data belong to a study of blood T cells in healthy people across ages. Study findings and constraints: Long-lived donors carried more naive CD4+ cells and greater diversity than aged donors. No one knew whether donors had CMV, which possibly confounded expanded clonotype changes. Conclusively comparing naive with antigen-experienced cells was impossible with unsorted PBMCs.

The clonotype was recovered from a woman of 80 years or more in good health. The specimen sequenced was blood. The chain links TRBV7-2 to TRBJ2-7; 7 bases are shared with TRBD2. The CDR3 bases are TGTGCCAGCAGCAGGTGGGGGGGTTCCTCCTACGAGCAGTACTTC. Residues: CASSRWGGSSYEQYF.